This TCR beta chain was identified during a study of T cell repertoires in cytomegalovirus infection. TCRdb reprocessed the reads via MiXCR and lists one record per CDR3 protein. There are a few hundred thousand distinct CDR3 sequences in the sample; roughly 13% occur only once, and about 8.7% lies in the top ten. The CDR3 is 15 amino acids. Trimming pared 1 base from V and 5 bases from J, leaving 18 bases between. Germline CDR1 is DFQATT and CDR2 is SNEGSKA (reference sequence). In this sample, this clonotype turned up once. The sample taken for sequencing was PBMCs. This clonotype was sampled from a human donor in good health (CMV status not recorded). Some clones in this sample may be carry-over from other donors' samples. The V call is TRBV20-1, the J call TRBJ2-7; tentatively, D is TRBD2 (7 bases). The CDR3 sequence is CSARVSLSGGNEQYF. CDR3 sequence (DNA): TGCAGTGCTAGAGTCAGCCTTTCGGGGGGCAACGAGCAGTACTTC.